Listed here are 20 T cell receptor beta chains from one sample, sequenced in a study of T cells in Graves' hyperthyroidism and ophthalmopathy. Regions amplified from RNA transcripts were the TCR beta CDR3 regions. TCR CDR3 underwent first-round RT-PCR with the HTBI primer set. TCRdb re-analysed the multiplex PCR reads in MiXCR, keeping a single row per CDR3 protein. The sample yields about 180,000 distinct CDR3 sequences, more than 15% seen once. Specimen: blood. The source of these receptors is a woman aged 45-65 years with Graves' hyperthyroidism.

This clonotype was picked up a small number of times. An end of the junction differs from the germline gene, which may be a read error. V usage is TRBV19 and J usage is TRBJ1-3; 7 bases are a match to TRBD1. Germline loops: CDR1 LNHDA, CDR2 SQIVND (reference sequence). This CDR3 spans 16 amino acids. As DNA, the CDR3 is TGTGCCAGTAGAGAGGGACAGCCAATACCAAGAAACGCCATATATTTT. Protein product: CASREGQPIPRNAIYF.

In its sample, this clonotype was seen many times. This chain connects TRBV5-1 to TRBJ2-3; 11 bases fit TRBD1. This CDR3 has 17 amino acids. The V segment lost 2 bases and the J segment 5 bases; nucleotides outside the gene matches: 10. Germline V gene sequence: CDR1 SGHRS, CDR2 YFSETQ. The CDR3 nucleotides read TGCGCCAGCAGCTTTGGACAGGGGGCTCCTTTTAAAGATACGCAGTATTTT. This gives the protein CASSFGQGAPFKDTQYF.

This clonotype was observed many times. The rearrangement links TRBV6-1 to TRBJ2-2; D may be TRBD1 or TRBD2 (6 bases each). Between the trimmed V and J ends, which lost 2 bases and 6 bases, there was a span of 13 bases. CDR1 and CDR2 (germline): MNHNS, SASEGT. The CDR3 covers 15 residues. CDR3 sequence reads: CASSEFKGGAGELFF. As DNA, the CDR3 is TGTGCCAGCAGTGAATTCAAGGGGGGAGCCGGGGAGCTGTTTTTT.

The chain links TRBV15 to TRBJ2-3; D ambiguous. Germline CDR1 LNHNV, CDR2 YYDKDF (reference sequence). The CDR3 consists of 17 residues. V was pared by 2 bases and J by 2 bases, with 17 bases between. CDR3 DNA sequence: TGTGCCACCAGCAGAACGTTGCGGCTTGACCTCACAGATACGCAGTATTTT. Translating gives CATSRTLRLDLTDTQYF.

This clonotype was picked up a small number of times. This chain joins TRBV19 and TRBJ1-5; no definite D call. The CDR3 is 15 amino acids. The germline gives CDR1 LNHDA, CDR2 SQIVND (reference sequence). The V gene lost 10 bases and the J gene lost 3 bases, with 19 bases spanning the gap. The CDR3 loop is CATTLTDLSNQPQHF. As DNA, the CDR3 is TGTGCCACTACACTTACAGATCTTTCCAATCAGCCCCAGCATTTT.

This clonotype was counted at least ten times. CDR3 DNA sequence: TGCAGCGTTGAAACAGGGGAAGATCAGCCCCAGCATTTT. Residues: CSVETGEDQPQHF. The J gene is TRBJ1-5, the V gene TRBV29-1; 7 positions match TRBD1. Per the germline V gene, CDR1 is SQVTM and CDR2 is ANQGSEA. The CDR3 runs to 13 residues. The ends lost 2 bases at V and 5 bases at J; junction bases unmatched: 3.

CDR3 amino acids: CASSLGYINYGYTF. The CDR3 bases are TGTGCCAGCAGTTTAGGTTACATCAACTATGGCTACACCTTC. This rearrangement joins TRBV28 to TRBJ1-2; D is unclear. V was trimmed by 2 bases and J by 2 bases, leaving 9 bases between them. The germline V gene encodes CDR1 MDHEN and CDR2 SYDVKM. The CDR3 length is 14 residues.

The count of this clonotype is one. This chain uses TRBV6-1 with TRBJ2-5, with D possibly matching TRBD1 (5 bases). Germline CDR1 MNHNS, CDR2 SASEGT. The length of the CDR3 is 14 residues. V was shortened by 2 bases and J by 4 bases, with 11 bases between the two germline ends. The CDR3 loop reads CASSERGRGETQYF. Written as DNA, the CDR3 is TGTGCCAGCAGTGAAAGGGGTAGGGGAGAGACCCAGTACTTC.

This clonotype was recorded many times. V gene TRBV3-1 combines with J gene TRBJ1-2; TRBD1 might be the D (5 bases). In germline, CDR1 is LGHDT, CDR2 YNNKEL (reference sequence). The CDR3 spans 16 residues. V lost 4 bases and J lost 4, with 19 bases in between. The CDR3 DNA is TGTGCCAGCAGCCCTTTAGGGCGACAGAATCTCTATGGCTACACCTTC. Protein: CASSPLGRQNLYGYTF.

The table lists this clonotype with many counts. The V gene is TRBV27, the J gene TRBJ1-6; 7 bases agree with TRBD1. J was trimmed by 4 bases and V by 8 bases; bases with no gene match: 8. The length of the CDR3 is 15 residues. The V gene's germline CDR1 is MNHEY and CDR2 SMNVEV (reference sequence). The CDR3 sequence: CASQTGPSYNSPLHF. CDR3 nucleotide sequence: TGTGCCAGCCAGACAGGGCCCTCTTATAATTCACCCCTCCACTTT.

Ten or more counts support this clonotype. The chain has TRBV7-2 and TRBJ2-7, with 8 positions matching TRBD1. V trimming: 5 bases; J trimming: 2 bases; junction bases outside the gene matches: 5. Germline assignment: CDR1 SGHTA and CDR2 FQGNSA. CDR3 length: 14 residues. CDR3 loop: CASSPKTGAYEQYF. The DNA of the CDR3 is TGTGCCAGCAGCCCGAAGACAGGGGCCTACGAGCAGTACTTC. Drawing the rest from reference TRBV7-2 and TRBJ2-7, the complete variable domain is GAGVSQSPSNKVTEKGKDVELRCDPISGHTALYWYRQSLGQGLEFLIYFQGNSAPDKSGLPSDRFSAERTGGSVSTLTIQRTQQEDSAVYLCASSPKTGAYEQYFGPGTRLTVT.

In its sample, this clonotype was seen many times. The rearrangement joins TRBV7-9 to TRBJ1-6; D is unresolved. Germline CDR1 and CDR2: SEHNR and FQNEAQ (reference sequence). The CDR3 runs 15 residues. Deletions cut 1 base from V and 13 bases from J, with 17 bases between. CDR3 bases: TGTGCCAGCAGCTTAGGGCGGCCCGGAGACTTCCCCCTCCACTTT. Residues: CASSLGRPGDFPLHF.

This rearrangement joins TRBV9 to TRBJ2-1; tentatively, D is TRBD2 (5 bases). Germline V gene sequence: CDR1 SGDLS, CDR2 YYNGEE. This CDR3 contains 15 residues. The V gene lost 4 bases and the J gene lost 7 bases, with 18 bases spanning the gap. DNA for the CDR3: TGTGCCAGCAGCCACAACACGTTAGCGTCTAATGAGCAGTTCTTC. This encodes CASSHNTLASNEQFF. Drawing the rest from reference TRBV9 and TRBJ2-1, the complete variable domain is DSGVTQTPKHLITATGQRVTLRCSPRSGDLSVYWYQQSLDQGLQFLIQYYNGEERAKGNILERFSAQQFPDLHSELNLSSLELGDSALYFCASSHNTLASNEQFFGPGTRLTVL.

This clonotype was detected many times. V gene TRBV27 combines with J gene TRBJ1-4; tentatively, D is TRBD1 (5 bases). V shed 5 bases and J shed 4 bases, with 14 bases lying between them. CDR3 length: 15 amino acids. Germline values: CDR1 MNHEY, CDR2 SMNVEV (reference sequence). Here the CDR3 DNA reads TGTGCCAGCAGTCCGGATCCTGGGGGTAATGAAAAACTGTTTTTT. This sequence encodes CASSPDPGGNEKLFF.

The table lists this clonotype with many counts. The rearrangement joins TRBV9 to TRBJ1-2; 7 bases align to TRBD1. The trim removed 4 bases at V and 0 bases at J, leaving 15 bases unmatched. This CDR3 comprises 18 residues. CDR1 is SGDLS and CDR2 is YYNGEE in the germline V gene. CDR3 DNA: TGTGCCAGCAGCCCCCGCCGTGGACAGGTAGAAGCTAACTATGGCTACACCTTC. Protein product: CASSPRRGQVEANYGYTF.

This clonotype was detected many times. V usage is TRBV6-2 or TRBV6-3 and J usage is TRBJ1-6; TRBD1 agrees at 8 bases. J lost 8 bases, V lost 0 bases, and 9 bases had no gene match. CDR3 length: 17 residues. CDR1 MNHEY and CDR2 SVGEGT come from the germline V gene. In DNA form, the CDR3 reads TGTGCCAGCAGTTACTCGAAGAACGGACAGGGCCATTCACCCCTCCACTTT. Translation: CASSYSKNGQGHSPLHF.

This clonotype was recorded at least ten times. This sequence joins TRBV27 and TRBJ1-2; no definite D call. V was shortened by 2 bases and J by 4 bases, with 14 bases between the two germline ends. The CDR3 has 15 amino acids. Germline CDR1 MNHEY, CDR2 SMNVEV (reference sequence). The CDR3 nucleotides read TGTGCCAGCAGTTTAGATGGGTCGGGGTTCTATGGCTACACCTTC. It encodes CASSLDGSGFYGYTF.

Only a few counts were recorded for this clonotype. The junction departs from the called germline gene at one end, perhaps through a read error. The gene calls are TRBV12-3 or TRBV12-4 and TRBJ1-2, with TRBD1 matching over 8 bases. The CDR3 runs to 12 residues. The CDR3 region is CASSPYPGQAFF. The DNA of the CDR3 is TGTGCCAGCAGCCCTTACCCGGGACAGGCCTTCTTC.

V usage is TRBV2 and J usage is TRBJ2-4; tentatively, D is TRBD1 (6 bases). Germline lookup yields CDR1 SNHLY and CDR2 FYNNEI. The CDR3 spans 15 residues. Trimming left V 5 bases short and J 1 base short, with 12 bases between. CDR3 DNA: TGTGCCAGCAGTAACAGGGTGACGGCCAAAAACATTCAGTACTTC. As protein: CASSNRVTAKNIQYF. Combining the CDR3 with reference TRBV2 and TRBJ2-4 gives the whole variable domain EPEVTQTPSHQVTQMGQEVILRCVPISNHLYFYWYRQILGQKVEFLVSFYNNEISEKSEIFDDQFSVERPDGSNFTLKIRSTKLEDSAMYFCASSNRVTAKNIQYFGAGTRLSVL.

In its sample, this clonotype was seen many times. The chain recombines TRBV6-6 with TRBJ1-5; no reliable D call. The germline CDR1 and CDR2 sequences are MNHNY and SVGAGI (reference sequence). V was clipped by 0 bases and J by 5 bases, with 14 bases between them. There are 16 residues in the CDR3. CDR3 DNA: TGTGCCAGCAGTTACTCCGTTGGCAGATCGGATCAGCCCCAGCATTTT. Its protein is CASSYSVGRSDQPQHF.